The 30 T cell receptor beta chains reported below all come from one sample, sequenced in a study of primary melanoma T cells and metastatic recurrence. Profiled with immunoSEQ multiplex PCR; TCRdb holds only in-frame clones, not every one. The sample has roughly 1,400 clones; about three quarters are singletons. What was sequenced was melanoma tumor tissue. These receptors came from a human donor with melanoma.

The count of this clone is one. The chain employs TRBV19 and TRBJ1-3; D unclear. The V end lost 7 bases, the J end lost 0 bases, and 7 bases lay between the germline ends. The CDR3 sequence is 13 residues long. Germline lookup yields CDR1 LNHDA and CDR2 SQIVND (reference sequence). CDR3 bases: TGTGCCAGTATGAAACTCTCTGGAAACACCATATATTTT. Encoded protein: CASMKLSGNTIYF.

This clone was recorded once. This chain connects TRBV6-8 to TRBJ1-5; D is unclear. This CDR3 contains 14 residues. In germline, CDR1 is MNHGY, CDR2 SAAAGT. V was pared by 5 bases and J by 0 bases, with 8 bases between. CDR3 protein: CASSDTYSNQPQHF. CDR3 bases: TGTGCCAGCAGTGACACTTATAGCAATCAGCCCCAGCATTTT.

V gene TRBV5-1 combines with J gene TRBJ2-7, with D hard to call. V dropped 4 bases and J dropped 0 bases, with 14 bases sitting between them. The length of the CDR3 is 15 residues. Germline V CDR1 and CDR2: SGHRS, YFSETQ. DNA for the CDR3: TGCGCCAGCAGCCCGGCGCGTTTGAGCTCCTACGAGCAGTACTTC. This encodes CASSPARLSSYEQYF. The full variable domain, its missing parts supplied by reference TRBV5-1 and TRBJ2-7, is KAGVTQTPRYLIKTRGQQVTLSCSPISGHRSVSWYQQTPGQGLQFLFEYFSETQRNKGNFPGRFSGRQFSNSRSEMNVSTLELGDSALYLCASSPARLSSYEQYFGPGTRLTVT.

This chain uses TRBV4-1 with TRBJ1-1; 8 bases fit TRBD1. The CDR3 has 14 amino acids. J lost 4 bases, V lost 4 bases, and 5 bases had no gene match. The V gene's germline CDR1 is MGHRA and CDR2 YSYEKL. CDR3 residues: CASSLWTGSTEAFF. In DNA form, the CDR3 reads TGCGCCAGCAGCCTATGGACAGGGAGCACTGAAGCTTTCTTT.

The genes are TRBV10-1 and TRBJ1-1; D is unclear. Trimming removed 7 bases at V and 4 bases at J, with 10 bases between. Germline V gene lookup returns CDR1 WNHNN and CDR2 SYGVQD (reference sequence). The CDR3 is made up of 12 amino acids. CDR3: CASNSPGTEAFF. CDR3 sequence (DNA): TGCGCCAGCAATTCCCCCGGCACTGAAGCTTTCTTT.

The chain links TRBV7-1 to TRBJ2-3, with D possibly being TRBD1 (6 bases). TRBV7-1 is labeled an ORF, and its function is uncertain. CDR3 length: 15 amino acids. V lost 5 bases, J lost 1 base, and 13 bases lay in between. As DNA, the CDR3 is TGTGCCAGCAGCCATTACAGGGCACGCACAGATACGCAGTATTTT. Its translation: CASSHYRARTDTQYF.

CDR3 sequence (DNA): TGTGCCACCGAATTCGGGTTCTCAAATTCACCCCTCCACTTT. It translates to CATEFGFSNSPLHF. V is TRBV19 and J is TRBJ1-6; no clear D gene. Germline CDR1 and CDR2: LNHDA and SQIVND (reference sequence). The V gene lost 10 bases and the J gene lost 7 bases, with 17 bases spanning the gap. The CDR3 contains 14 residues.

V gene TRBV19 combines with J gene TRBJ2-3, with D possibly being TRBD1 or TRBD2 (6 bases each). This CDR3 is 13 amino acids long. Germline V gene lookup returns CDR1 LNHDA and CDR2 SQIVND (reference sequence). With 8 bases removed from V and 1 base from J, the gap between germline ends came to 10 bases. The CDR3 loop reads CASLEGGTDTQYF. The DNA for the CDR3 is TGTGCCAGTTTGGAGGGGGGCACAGATACGCAGTATTTT.

The chain is built from TRBV5-1 and TRBJ1-1; unclear D gene. The CDR3 has 16 amino acids. CDR1 SGHRS and CDR2 YFSETQ come from the germline V gene. V lost 4 bases and J 1 base, leaving 17 bases between the germline ends. CDR3 loop: CASSKRLGLANTEAFF. The CDR3 nucleotides are TGCGCCAGCAGCAAACGATTAGGCTTGGCGAACACTGAAGCTTTCTTT.

This chain connects TRBV6-8 to TRBJ1-1; D unclear. Trimming pared 4 bases from V and 5 bases from J, leaving 11 bases between. The CDR3 contains 13 residues. Germline assignment: CDR1 MNHGY and CDR2 SAAAGT. The CDR3 DNA sequence: TGTGCCAGCAGTTCCTACCCCCGTACTGAAGCTTTCTTT. Residues: CASSSYPRTEAFF.

This clone showed up just once. The gene calls are TRBV19 and TRBJ1-6; 8 bases align to TRBD1. CDR3 length: 16 residues. In germline, CDR1 is LNHDA, CDR2 SQIVND (reference sequence). J gave up 7 bases and V 7 bases, and 12 bases lay outside the gene matches. DNA for the CDR3: TGTGCCAGTAAGGGGACCGACAGGGGCGTCAATTCACCCCTCCACTTT. Amino acid sequence: CASKGTDRGVNSPLHF.

This chain joins TRBV4-1 and TRBJ2-3; possibly TRBD2 for D (5 bases). V lost 0 bases, J lost 0 bases, and 10 bases lay in between. The CDR3 has 16 amino acids. Germline lookup yields CDR1 MGHRA and CDR2 YSYEKL. CDR3 in amino acids: CASSQDSGLSTDTQYF. In DNA form, the CDR3 reads TGCGCCAGCAGCCAAGACAGCGGTCTCAGCACAGATACGCAGTATTTT.

This sequence joins TRBV9 and TRBJ2-7; TRBD1 is a possible D gene (6 bases). The germline V and J ends were trimmed by 5 bases and 6 bases, with 27 bases remaining between them. The CDR3 has 17 residues. Germline V gives CDR1 SGDLS, CDR2 YYNGEE. CDR3 bases: TGTGCCAGCAGAGCGTTGGGGGTCAGGGGCCGAGGCTCCGAGCAGTACTTC. Protein: CASRALGVRGRGSEQYF.

The chain has TRBV29-1 and TRBJ1-2, with 11 nucleotides matching TRBD1. The CDR3 has 15 amino acids. Germline trimming cut 4 bases from V and 4 bases from J; bases unmatched to any gene: 8. The germline CDR1 and CDR2 sequences are SQVTM and ANQGSEA. The CDR3 reads CSVVPGQGVTYGYTF. For the CDR3, the DNA is TGCAGCGTTGTCCCGGGACAGGGGGTTACCTATGGCTACACCTTC.

By sample share, this clone is large. This sequence joins TRBV5-1 and TRBJ2-7; TRBD1 aligns across 9 bases. V lost 4 bases, J lost 6 bases, and 11 bases stayed unmatched. Germline values: CDR1 SGHRS, CDR2 YFSETQ. This CDR3 has 15 amino acids. CDR3 amino acids: CASSQQETGGFEQYF. The CDR3 DNA is TGCGCCAGCAGCCAGCAAGAGACAGGGGGTTTCGAGCAGTACTTC.

The chain links TRBV22-1 to TRBJ1-1. TRBV22-1 is flagged as a pseudogene. The CDR3 is 14 residues long. The DNA of the CDR3 is TGTGCCAGCAGTCCTAGAGCGGGGAACATTGAAGCTTTCTTT. Its translation: CASSPRAGNIEAFF.

In the case of this clone: One end of the junction varies from germline; a read error may be responsible. The sample has other DNA sequences that encode this CDR3 too. The chain recombines TRBV6-8 with TRBJ2-5, with D tentatively TRBD1 (6 bases). Germline loops: CDR1 MNHGY, CDR2 SAAAGT. This CDR3 has 16 amino acids. CDR3 region: CASSMDFGGNQETQYF. The CDR3 bases are TGTGCCAGCAGTATGGATTTTGGGGGCAACCAAGAGACCCAATACTTC.

The chain employs TRBV6-8 and TRBJ2-5; weak D call: TRBD1 (6 bases). The germline V gene has CDR1 MNHGY and CDR2 SAAAGT. Trimming took 2 bases from V and 2 from J, leaving 9 bases between them. The CDR3 has 14 residues. The CDR3 bases are TGTGCCAGCAGTTACCCAGGACAGCAAGAGACCCAGTACTTC. This codes for CASSYPGQQETQYF.

The chain combines TRBV11-3 with TRBJ2-1; no firm D call. Germline V lookup: CDR1 SGHNT, CDR2 YENEEA. The germline V and J ends were trimmed by 2 bases and 7 bases, with 15 bases remaining between them. The CDR3 spans 15 residues. The CDR3 DNA is TGTGCCAGCAGCTTATACTATGCGCAGAAAAATGAGCAGTTCTTC. The encoded protein is CASSLYYAQKNEQFF.

This chain links TRBV6-8 with TRBJ1-5; tentative D call: TRBD1 (5 bases). Germline assignment: CDR1 MNHGY and CDR2 SAAAGT. The CDR3 spans 12 residues. V shed 8 bases and J shed 5 bases, with 10 bases lying between them. CDR3 sequence reads: CASHDSHQPQHF. The CDR3 DNA is TGTGCCAGCCACGACAGCCATCAGCCCCAGCATTTT.

The V call is TRBV11-3, the J call TRBJ2-1; a possible D gene is TRBD2 (5 bases). The CDR3 consists of 15 residues. The germline CDR1 and CDR2 sequences are SGHNT and YENEEA. V dropped 3 bases and J dropped 8 bases, with 17 bases sitting between them. The CDR3 spells CASSLDGVLRDEQFF. The CDR3 DNA sequence: TGTGCCAGCAGCTTGGACGGGGTTCTTAGGGATGAGCAGTTCTTC.

The chain uses TRBV19 and TRBJ1-5; D possibly corresponds to TRBD1 (5 bases). The CDR3 length is 12 residues. The V end lost 4 bases, the J end lost 7 bases, and 8 bases lay between the germline ends. The germline V gene encodes CDR1 LNHDA and CDR2 SQIVND (reference sequence). CDR3 in amino acids: CASSTRDQPQHF. For the CDR3, the DNA is TGTGCCAGTAGTACCAGGGACCAGCCCCAGCATTTT.

V is TRBV7-8 and J is TRBJ2-7; 10 bases fit TRBD1. Germline CDR1 and CDR2: SGHVS and FQNEAQ. The V segment lost 5 bases and the J segment 5 bases; nucleotides outside the gene matches: 3. This CDR3 is 13 amino acids long. The CDR3 region has the DNA TGTGCCAGCAGCATGACAGGGGGCGACGAGCAGTACTTC. Protein: CASSMTGGDEQYF.

The chain joins TRBV6-8 to TRBJ2-7, with a tentative D call TRBD1 (5 bases). V gave up 5 bases and J gave up 2 bases, with 10 bases separating them. The CDR3 has 13 amino acids. Germline V CDR1 and CDR2: MNHGY, SAAAGT. In DNA form, the CDR3 reads TGTGCCAGCAGTACAGACAGTACCTACGAGCAGTACTTC. Its protein is CASSTDSTYEQYF.

This rearrangement joins TRBV11-3 to TRBJ2-2, with 8 positions matching TRBD1. Trimming cost V 5 bases and J 5 bases; bases outside gene matches: 7. From germline, CDR1 is SGHNT and CDR2 YENEEA. This CDR3 contains 15 residues. This chain's CDR3 is CASSPRTGRTGELFF. DNA for the CDR3: TGTGCCAGCAGCCCGCGGACAGGGAGGACCGGGGAGCTGTTTTTT.

This chain uses TRBV6-8 with TRBJ2-1, with 7 nucleotides matching TRBD2. The CDR3 is 12 residues long. V lost 10 bases, J lost 5 bases, and 5 bases stayed unmatched. Per germline, CDR1 MNHGY and CDR2 SAAAGT. The CDR3 region is CAIRGLDNEQFF. CDR3 coding DNA: TGTGCCATCAGAGGACTAGACAATGAGCAGTTCTTC.

A few counts support this clone. The chain joins TRBV30 to TRBJ1-4; D is uncertain. The ends were cut back, 4 bases at V and 5 bases at J, with 14 bases in the middle. The CDR3 is 14 amino acids. Looked up from germline, CDR1 is GTSNPN and CDR2 is SVGIG (reference sequence). CDR3 sequence: CAWTRDNLNEKLFF. The CDR3 DNA reads as TGTGCCTGGACAAGAGACAACCTGAATGAAAAACTGTTTTTT.

The chain joins TRBV19 to TRBJ1-5; D remains ambiguous. V was clipped by 5 bases and J by 4 bases, with 15 bases between them. CDR3 length: 15 residues. Germline V gene lookup returns CDR1 LNHDA and CDR2 SQIVND (reference sequence). CDR3 amino acids: CASSPGLSGNQPQHF. The CDR3 region has the DNA TGTGCCAGTAGTCCCGGCCTCTCGGGTAATCAGCCCCAGCATTTT.

This clone was seen a handful of times. This rearrangement joins TRBV10-3 to TRBJ1-5; D uncertain. CDR3 length: 15 amino acids. Trimming took off 0 bases at V and 1 base at J, with 7 bases between the two ends. Germline values: CDR1 ENHRY, CDR2 SYGVKD. The CDR3 DNA follows: TGTGCCATCAGTGAGTCGGCACTCAGCAATCAGCCCCAGCATTTT. It codes for CAISESALSNQPQHF.

V and J are TRBV11-3 and TRBJ2-1, with 8 nucleotides matching TRBD2. The CDR3 consists of 14 residues. V lost 0 bases and J lost 7; bases outside the gene matches: 2. Germline V lookup: CDR1 SGHNT, CDR2 YENEEA. The CDR3 sequence: CASSLEGGGNEQFF. The CDR3 coding sequence is TGTGCCAGCAGCTTAGAGGGCGGGGGGAATGAGCAGTTCTTC.